The present T cell receptor beta chain was sequenced within a study of graft-versus-host responses after intestinal transplantation. Profiling relied on immunoSEQ multiplex PCR, and the TCRdb table lists in-frame clones only, not all of them. There are tens of thousands of clones in the sample; around nine tenths occur only once, and around 1.5% lies in the top ten. The count of this clone is one. The sequencing here drew on PBMCs, taken 26 days after transplant. The origin of this receptor is a human patient who received an intestinal transplant, so some T cells may come from the graft donor.

The CDR3 loop is CASSLSTGDEKLFF. In nucleotides, the CDR3 is TGTGCCAGCAGTTTGTCGACAGGCGATGAAAAACTGTTTTTT. The chain links TRBV27 to TRBJ1-4; D is possibly TRBD1 (6 bases). V gave up 3 bases and J gave up 6 bases, with 11 bases separating them. From germline, CDR1 is MNHEY and CDR2 SMNVEV (reference sequence). This CDR3 region has 14 residues. Full variable domain (outside the CDR3, taken from reference TRBV27 and TRBJ1-4): EAQVTQNPRYLITVTGKKLTVTCSQNMNHEYMSWYRQDPGLGLRQIYYSMNVEVTDKGDVPEGYKVSRKEKRNFPLILESPSPNQTSLYFCASSLSTGDEKLFFGSGTQLSVL.